A single sample is the source of the 17 T cell receptor beta chains below, sequenced in a study of neurological immune-mediated disorders. TCRdb re-called the 5' RACE reads through MiXCR, storing one row per CDR3 protein. The data show 45,000 to 55,000 distinct CDR3 sequences, approximately 3.9% seen once. Sequencing was carried out using PBMCs. These receptors all stem from a man between 60 and 70 years old with multiple sclerosis.

This clonotype was observed many times. The genes are TRBV7-8 and TRBJ2-2, with D possibly matching TRBD2 (5 bases). CDR1 is SGHVS and CDR2 is FQNEAQ in the germline V gene. This CDR3 has 13 residues. Trimming stripped 3 bases from V and 3 bases from J, with 5 bases between. CDR3 loop: CASSFGDTGELFF. Here the CDR3 DNA reads TGTGCCAGCAGCTTCGGGGACACCGGGGAGCTGTTTTTT.

This clonotype was seen ten or more times. The chain recombines TRBV28 with TRBJ2-5; D uncertain. This CDR3 comprises 18 residues. From germline, CDR1 is MDHEN and CDR2 SYDVKM. V was shortened by 6 bases and J by 0 bases, with 23 bases between the two germline ends. DNA for the CDR3: TGTGCCAGCAGCTATAACCCCGTCTTGGCTACCGACCAAGAGACCCAGTACTTC. Its protein product is CASSYNPVLATDQETQYF.

This clonotype was recorded at least ten times. The V gene is TRBV3-1, the J gene TRBJ1-4; D not resolved. Trimming shortened V by 2 bases and J by 5 bases, and 12 bases separated the two germline ends. Germline CDR1 is LGHDT and CDR2 is YNNKEL (reference sequence). This CDR3 contains 15 residues. The CDR3 coding sequence is TGTGCCAGCAGCCAAAACCGGGAGACCAATGAAAAACTGTTTTTT. The encoded protein is CASSQNRETNEKLFF.

The V gene is TRBV20-1, the J gene TRBJ1-2; 8 positions match TRBD1. CDR3 length: 14 residues. V was pared by 4 bases and J by 8 bases, with 12 bases of the junction left unmatched. The germline V gene has CDR1 DFQATT and CDR2 SNEGSKA (reference sequence). CDR3 nucleotides: TGCAGTGCTACAGGTGACAGGGGATCGAACGGCTACACCTTC. This codes for CSATGDRGSNGYTF.

The chain is built from TRBV20-1 and TRBJ2-7, with 13 bases that match TRBD2. J was trimmed by 7 bases and V by 6 bases; bases with no gene match: 15. Germline loops: CDR1 DFQATT, CDR2 SNEGSKA (reference sequence). This CDR3 is 16 amino acids long. The CDR3: CSANRKLAGGPSEQYF. CDR3 nucleotide sequence: TGCAGTGCCAATAGAAAACTAGCGGGAGGGCCTAGTGAGCAGTACTTC.

At least ten counts were recorded for this clonotype. J is TRBJ2-1 and V is TRBV7-6; no firm D call. Trimming stripped 5 bases from V and 7 bases from J, with 18 bases between. Germline values: CDR1 SGHVS, CDR2 FNYEAQ. The CDR3 is 15 residues long. The CDR3 sequence: CASSQHPSPRNEQFF. The CDR3 region has the DNA TGTGCCAGCAGCCAGCACCCATCCCCAAGGAATGAGCAGTTCTTC.

The genes are TRBV2 and TRBJ2-2, with 10 bases fitting TRBD1. The CDR3 runs to 14 residues. Germline CDR1 and CDR2: SNHLY and FYNNEI. The V segment lost 7 bases and the J segment 7 bases; nucleotides outside the gene matches: 6. CDR3 sequence reads: CASTGDRGGGELFF. CDR3 nucleotides: TGTGCCAGCACCGGGGACAGGGGCGGCGGGGAGCTGTTTTTT.

The chain couples TRBV29-1 to TRBJ2-2; 11 nucleotides line up with TRBD1. Germline lookup yields CDR1 SQVTM and CDR2 ANQGSEA. The length of the CDR3 is 15 residues. CDR3 coding DNA: TGCAGTTCCGGCGAACCGGGACAGGGGGCCGGGGAGCTGTTTTTT. Protein: CSSGEPGQGAGELFF.

This clonotype was seen a handful of times. The J gene is TRBJ2-7, the V gene TRBV6-6; TRBD1 might be the D (6 bases). Per germline, CDR1 MNHNY and CDR2 SVGAGI (reference sequence). Trimming took 4 bases from V and 3 from J, leaving 10 bases between them. The CDR3 extends over 13 amino acids. The CDR3 coding sequence is TGTGCCAGCAGTTCAGGACAGCGCTACGAGCAGTACTTC. Amino acids: CASSSGQRYEQYF.

This clonotype was counted many times. CDR3 in DNA: TGTGCCAGCAGCTTAGCGCCTCAGGGGGGGTACACTGAAGCTTTCTTT. It encodes CASSLAPQGGYTEAFF. The chain employs TRBV7-2 and TRBJ1-1; 7 bases are shared with TRBD1. Germline V gene lookup returns CDR1 SGHTA and CDR2 FQGNSA. This CDR3 comprises 16 residues. V lost 0 bases and J lost 3; bases outside the gene matches: 7. The full variable domain, rest sourced from reference TRBV7-2 and TRBJ1-1, is GAGVSQSPSNKVTEKGKDVELRCDPISGHTALYWYRQSLGQGLEFLIYFQGNSAPDKSGLPSDRFSAERTGGSVSTLTIQRTQQEDSAVYLCASSLAPQGGYTEAFFGQGTRLTVV.

The chain employs TRBV5-1 and TRBJ1-3; no firm D call. V was cut by 0 bases and J by 4 bases, with 8 bases left in between. CDR3 length: 14 amino acids. CDR1 is SGHRS and CDR2 is YFSETQ in the germline V gene. Here the CDR3 reads CASSLGSDGNTIYF. CDR3 DNA sequence: TGCGCCAGCAGCTTGGGTTCAGACGGAAACACCATATATTTT.

The table lists this clonotype with many counts. V usage is TRBV20-1 and J usage is TRBJ2-5, with 8 bases fitting TRBD1. CDR3 length: 13 residues. J lost 2 bases, V lost 4 bases, and 3 bases had no gene match. Germline-derived CDR1 and CDR2 are DFQATT and SNEGSKA (reference sequence). This CDR3 is CSATRTGQETQYF. DNA of the CDR3: TGCAGTGCTACCCGGACAGGGCAAGAGACCCAGTACTTC.

This clonotype was recorded at least ten times. The CDR3 nucleotides read TGCAGTGCTCCGGACGATACCGGGGAGCTGTTTTTT. It yields the protein CSAPDDTGELFF. V is TRBV20-1 and J is TRBJ2-2; D is unresolved. V was trimmed by 5 bases and J by 5 bases, leaving 9 bases between them. In germline, CDR1 is DFQATT, CDR2 SNEGSKA (reference sequence). This CDR3 spans 12 amino acids.

The sample holds a few counts of this clonotype. This rearrangement joins TRBV5-5 to TRBJ2-7; the match to TRBD1 covers 7 bases. The V gene end was trimmed by 2 bases and the J gene end by 4 bases; junction bases not matched to a gene: 6. Germline V CDR1 and CDR2: SGHKS, YYEKEE (reference sequence). The CDR3 covers 14 residues. The DNA for the CDR3 is TGTGCCAGCAGCTTTCAAGGGGGCGGGTACGAGCAGTACTTC. Protein: CASSFQGGGYEQYF. Using reference TRBV5-5 and TRBJ2-7 for the parts outside the CDR3, the full variable domain is DAGVTQSPTHLIKTRGQQVTLRCSPISGHKSVSWYQQVLGQGPQFIFQYYEKEERGRGNFPDRFSARQFPNYSSELNVNALLLGDSALYLCASSFQGGGYEQYFGPGTRLTVT.

This clonotype was observed many times. This rearrangement joins TRBV5-1 to TRBJ1-1; D remains unclear. Germline V lookup: CDR1 SGHRS, CDR2 YFSETQ. The CDR3 is 13 residues long. V lost 4 bases and J lost 7, with 14 bases in between. For the CDR3, the DNA is TGCGCCAGCAGCGCGGCAGGTTGGGGTGAAGCTTTCTTT. Its protein is CASSAAGWGEAFF.

The table lists this clonotype with many counts. The chain links TRBV20-1 to TRBJ2-7; D is unclear. There are 14 residues in the CDR3. Germline CDR1 reads DFQATT; CDR2 reads SNEGSKA (reference sequence). Deletions cut 4 bases from V and 4 bases from J, with 17 bases between. CDR3 residues: CSAKGPGREYEQYF. The DNA for the CDR3 is TGCAGTGCTAAAGGACCGGGCCGAGAGTACGAGCAGTACTTC.

This clonotype was seen repeatedly, ten times or more. The chain couples TRBV20-1 to TRBJ2-5, with a tentative D call TRBD2 (5 bases). Germline-derived CDR1 and CDR2 are DFQATT and SNEGSKA (reference sequence). The CDR3 covers 18 residues. The ends were cut back, 2 bases at V and 0 bases at J, with 22 bases in the middle. The CDR3 reads CSARLLLELGRYQETQYF. CDR3 bases: TGCAGTGCTAGATTGTTACTGGAACTAGGGCGGTACCAAGAGACCCAGTACTTC.